Presented here are 13 T cell receptor beta chains from one specimen sequenced in a study of T cell responses to AZD1222 COVID-19 vaccine. TCRdb's copy holds only in-frame clones and misses some; the assay was immunoSEQ multiplex PCR. Of 70,000 to 95,000 clones listed, 75% to 95% are singletons. The sample was peripheral blood, taken 28 days after the second AZD1222 dose. The receptors come from an adult who received the AZD1222 COVID-19 vaccine.

The chain is built from TRBV19 and TRBJ1-5; D gene uncertain. Trimming cost V 3 bases and J 4 bases, with 7 bases left between them. This CDR3 region has 13 residues. Germline values: CDR1 LNHDA, CDR2 SQIVND (reference sequence). This CDR3 is CASSIGRNQPQHF. In DNA, the CDR3 is TGTGCCAGTAGTATCGGGCGGAATCAGCCCCAGCATTTT.

The chain employs TRBV5-4 and TRBJ1-1; D ambiguous. CDR1 is SGHNT and CDR2 is YYREEE in the germline V gene (reference sequence). Trimming left V 4 bases short and J 7 bases short, with 17 bases between. The CDR3 extends over 14 amino acids. CDR3 region: CASSRGEGKVEAFF. The CDR3 DNA is TGTGCCAGCAGCCGGGGAGAGGGAAAGGTTGAAGCTTTCTTT.

The chain uses TRBV10-2 and TRBJ2-2; 8 positions match TRBD1. Germline CDR1 and CDR2: WSHSY and SAAADI. The V and J ends lost 6 bases and 1 base, in that order; junction bases with no gene match: 1. The CDR3 is 14 residues long. The CDR3 is CASRDRVNTGELFF. As DNA, the CDR3 is TGCGCCAGCAGGGACAGGGTGAACACCGGGGAGCTGTTTTTT.

The genes are TRBV11-3 and TRBJ2-7; no firm D call. V was shortened by 2 bases and J by 2 bases, with 7 bases between the two germline ends. This CDR3 has 13 amino acids. CDR1 is SGHNT and CDR2 is YENEEA in the germline V gene. The CDR3 coding sequence is TGTGCCAGCAGCTTAAGTTACGCCTACGAGCAGTACTTC. This codes for CASSLSYAYEQYF. The full variable domain, rest sourced from reference TRBV11-3 and TRBJ2-7, is EAGVVQSPRYKIIEKKQPVAFWCNPISGHNTLYWYLQNLGQGPELLIRYENEEAVDDSQLPKDRFSAERLKGVDSTLKIQPAELGDSAVYLCASSLSYAYEQYFGPGTRLTVT.

This CDR3 is CAWDHRGQPQHF. CDR3 DNA: TGTGCCTGGGATCACAGGGGTCAGCCCCAGCATTTT. The V gene is TRBV30, the J gene TRBJ1-5, with 7 bases that match TRBD1. The V gene end was trimmed by 5 bases and the J gene end by 6 bases; junction bases not matched to a gene: 4. CDR1 and CDR2 from the germline V gene are GTSNPN and SVGIG (reference sequence). There are 12 residues in the CDR3.

The rearrangement links TRBV19 to TRBJ1-3; D remains ambiguous. This CDR3 spans 14 amino acids. V shed 9 bases and J shed 0 bases, with 12 bases lying between them. The V gene's germline CDR1 is LNHDA and CDR2 SQIVND (reference sequence). The CDR3 region has the DNA TGTGCCAGCTTCGACGGCTCCTCTGGAAACACCATATATTTT. It translates to CASFDGSSGNTIYF.

This rearrangement joins TRBV12-3 or TRBV12-4 to TRBJ2-7, with 8 bases matching TRBD1. With 8 bases clipped from V and 5 bases from J, the junction kept 8 bases outside the gene matches. The CDR3 is made up of 13 amino acids. The DNA for the CDR3 is TGTGCCAGCGGTTGGACAGGGTCCCACGAGCAGTACTTC. Amino acids: CASGWTGSHEQYF.

This clone turned up a few times. The chain combines TRBV6-4 with TRBJ2-3; 10 bases map to TRBD2. V gave up 6 bases and J gave up 6 bases; unmatched junction bases: 9. Germline CDR1 is MRHNA and CDR2 is SNTAGT. The CDR3 runs 15 residues. CDR3 coding DNA: TGTGCCAGCAGCCAGAGGGCTAGCGGGAGCGATACGCAGTATTTT. This encodes CASSQRASGSDTQYF.

The V gene is TRBV18, the J gene TRBJ2-3; 7 nucleotides align to TRBD2. CDR3 length: 15 amino acids. V dropped 6 bases and J dropped 0; count of bases not matched to a gene: 6. Germline V lookup: CDR1 KGHSH, CDR2 LQKENI. The CDR3 region has the DNA TGTGCCAGCTCTCCTAGACTAGCTAGCACAGATACGCAGTATTTT. Its protein product is CASSPRLASTDTQYF.

The V call is TRBV3-1 (or the pseudogene TRBV3-2), the J call TRBJ2-1; D gene uncertain. Trimming removed 0 bases at V and 8 bases at J, with 23 bases between. The CDR3 spans 18 residues. The germline V gene has CDR1 LGHDT and CDR2 YNNKEL (reference sequence). The CDR3, as DNA: TGTGCCAGCAGCCAAGAGGAACTCGGTAGGGCCGGTTACGATGAGCAGTTCTTC. Its protein product is CASSQEELGRAGYDEQFF.

This clone was counted a single time. This chain joins TRBV2 and TRBJ1-4; D is unresolved. The V and J ends lost 5 bases and 5 bases respectively, with 6 bases between them. The CDR3 extends over 12 amino acids. Germline CDR1 reads SNHLY; CDR2 reads FYNNEI. The CDR3 DNA reads as TGTGCCAGCAGTAACGGGAATGAAAAACTGTTTTTT. It encodes CASSNGNEKLFF.

This chain connects TRBV27 to TRBJ1-2; 7 bases are shared with TRBD1. Germline V gene data show CDR1 as MNHEY and CDR2 as SMNVEV (reference sequence). Trimming at V came to 6 bases and at J to 2 bases, leaving 15 bases not matched to a gene. This CDR3 region has 17 residues. The CDR3 region has the DNA TGTGCCAGCAGCCCTACAAGGGAGGGGGCCTTGAACTATGGCTACACCTTC. Protein: CASSPTREGALNYGYTF.

The chain uses TRBV7-9 and TRBJ2-1; D unresolved. Looked up from germline, CDR1 is SEHNR and CDR2 is FQNEAQ (reference sequence). This CDR3 is built from 11 residues. V was clipped by 1 base and J by 10 bases, with 5 bases between them. Here the CDR3 DNA reads TGTGCCAGCAGCTTAGGCTCGGAGCAGTTCTTC. Protein product: CASSLGSEQFF.